One and the same sample provided the 10 T cell receptor beta chains below, sequenced in a study of CD8+CD57+ T cells in acquired aplastic anemia. Template material for TCR beta VDJ and CDR3 profiling consisted of genomic DNA. TCRdb analysed the reads with MiXCR anew, one entry per CDR3 protein. The sample lists 75,000 to 80,000 distinct CDR3 sequences; around 70% were seen once. Sequencing involved patients with CD8+CD57+ cell expansion previously shown by flow cytometry. The material sequenced was sorted CD4+, CD8+, or CD8+CD57+ T cells (not recorded which) from PBMCs. Receptors originate from a human donor with aplastic anemia.

CDR3 residues: CASSPGTSGSVEQYF. The CDR3 DNA follows: TGTGCCAGCAGCCCCGGGACTAGCGGGAGTGTTGAGCAGTACTTC. The genes are TRBV5-4 and TRBJ2-7, with 14 bases identical to TRBD2. Germline V gives CDR1 SGHNT, CDR2 YYREEE (reference sequence). The ends lost 4 bases at V and 7 bases at J; junction bases unmatched: 7. The CDR3 totals 15 residues.

This clonotype has just a few counts. The rearrangement uses TRBV6-1 and TRBJ2-1, with a possible D match to TRBD2 (5 bases). The CDR3 extends over 16 amino acids. V gave up 5 bases and J gave up 5 bases, with 19 bases separating them. Germline V gene data show CDR1 as MNHNS and CDR2 as SASEGT. The DNA for the CDR3 is TGTGCCAGCAGTCCACGGGGTGGGTCACTGGACAATGAGCAGTTCTTC. The encoded protein is CASSPRGGSLDNEQFF.

V gene TRBV15 combines with J gene TRBJ1-1, with a tentative D call TRBD1 (6 bases). Germline V gene data show CDR1 as LNHNV and CDR2 as YYDKDF (reference sequence). Trimming left V 4 bases short and J 0 bases short, with 12 bases between. The CDR3 is made up of 15 amino acids. The DNA for the CDR3 is TGTGCCACCAGCACGGGCAGGGGAATGAACACTGAAGCTTTCTTT. This sequence encodes CATSTGRGMNTEAFF.

The rearrangement joins TRBV7-6 to TRBJ2-7; D might be TRBD1 (6 bases). This CDR3 has 14 amino acids. Germline loops: CDR1 SGHVS, CDR2 FNYEAQ. The ends were cut back, 5 bases at V and 6 bases at J, with 17 bases in the middle. The CDR3 bases are TGTGCCAGCAGCACCCGGGGACAAAAGGTCGAGCAGTACTTC. Translated, it gives CASSTRGQKVEQYF. Drawing the rest from reference TRBV7-6 and TRBJ2-7, the complete variable domain is GAGVSQSPRYKVTKRGQDVALRCDPISGHVSLYWYRQALGQGPEFLTYFNYEAQQDKSGLPNDRFSAERPEGSISTLTIQRTEQRDSAMYRCASSTRGQKVEQYFGPGTRLTVT.

This sequence joins TRBV11-2 and TRBJ2-7; 9 positions match TRBD1. The CDR3 is made up of 17 amino acids. V lost 7 bases, J lost 0 bases, and 13 bases stayed unmatched. Germline V gene lookup returns CDR1 SGHAT and CDR2 FQNNGV. The CDR3 nucleotides are TGTGCCAGCACCGATGTCCCGGGACAGGGAACCTCCTACGAGCAGTACTTC. It is translated as CASTDVPGQGTSYEQYF.

A single count supports this clonotype. The junction departs from the called germline gene at one end, perhaps through a read error. CDR3 in DNA: TGTGCCAGTAGCTTAGGATTTATGAGCGGGAGCTACGGGCAGTACTTC. This translates into CASSLGFMSGSYGQYF. The genes are TRBV11-2 and TRBJ2-7; the match to TRBD2 covers 8 bases. The CDR3 consists of 16 residues. The germline V gene has CDR1 SGHAT and CDR2 FQNNGV.

The chain employs TRBV19 and TRBJ1-2; TRBD1 matches 9 bases. The CDR3 has 12 residues. V trimming: 6 bases; J trimming: 7 bases; junction bases outside the gene matches: 3. Germline CDR1 LNHDA, CDR2 SQIVND (reference sequence). This CDR3 reads CASRMDRGGYTF. For the CDR3, the DNA is TGTGCCAGTAGGATGGACAGGGGTGGCTACACCTTC.

The CDR3 nucleotides are TGTGCCAGCAGTGAGGCAGCCTATGGCTACACCTTC. Its translation: CASSEAAYGYTF. The chain is built from TRBV2 and TRBJ1-2; D remains unclear. V was pared by 3 bases and J by 4 bases, with 6 bases between. CDR1 is SNHLY and CDR2 is FYNNEI in the germline V gene. The CDR3 loop spans 12 amino acids.

This clonotype was recorded once. The V call is TRBV7-2, the J call TRBJ2-5; TRBD2 agrees at 9 bases. The CDR3 extends over 16 amino acids. In germline, CDR1 is SGHTA, CDR2 FQGNSA. V trimming: 3 bases; J trimming: 2 bases; junction bases outside the gene matches: 7. Here the CDR3 reads CASSFKPAGGQETQYF. CDR3 bases: TGTGCCAGCAGCTTTAAGCCGGCGGGGGGGCAAGAGACCCAGTACTTC.

The chain links TRBV5-4 to TRBJ1-2, with 9 bases identical to TRBD1. The CDR3 totals 15 residues. Germline V gives CDR1 SGHNT, CDR2 YYREEE (reference sequence). The trim removed 3 bases at V and 3 bases at J, leaving 6 bases unmatched. The CDR3 region has the DNA TGTGCCAGCAGCTCGGGACAGGGAAGCGACTATGGCTACACCTTC. Protein: CASSSGQGSDYGYTF.